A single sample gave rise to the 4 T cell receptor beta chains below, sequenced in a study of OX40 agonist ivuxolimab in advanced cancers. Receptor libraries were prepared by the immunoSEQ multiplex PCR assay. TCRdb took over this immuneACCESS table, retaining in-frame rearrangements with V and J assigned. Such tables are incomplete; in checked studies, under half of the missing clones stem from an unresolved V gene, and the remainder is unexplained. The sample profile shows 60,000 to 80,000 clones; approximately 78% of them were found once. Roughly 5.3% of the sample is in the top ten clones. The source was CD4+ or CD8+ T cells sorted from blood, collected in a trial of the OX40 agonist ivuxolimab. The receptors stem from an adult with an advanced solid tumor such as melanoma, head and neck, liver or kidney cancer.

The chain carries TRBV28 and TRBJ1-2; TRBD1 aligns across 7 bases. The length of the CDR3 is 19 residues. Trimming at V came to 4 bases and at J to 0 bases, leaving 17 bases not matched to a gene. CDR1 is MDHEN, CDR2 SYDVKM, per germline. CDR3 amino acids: CASSSSRSTGTPTNYGYTF. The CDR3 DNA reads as TGTGCCAGCAGTTCCTCCCGCTCGACAGGGACGCCCACTAACTATGGCTACACCTTC.

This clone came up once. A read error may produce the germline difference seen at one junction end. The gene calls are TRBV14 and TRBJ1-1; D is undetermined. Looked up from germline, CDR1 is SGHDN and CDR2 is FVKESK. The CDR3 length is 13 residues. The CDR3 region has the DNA TGTGCCAGCAGCCAAGATTACAACACCGAAGCTTTCTTT. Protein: CASSQDYNTEAFF.

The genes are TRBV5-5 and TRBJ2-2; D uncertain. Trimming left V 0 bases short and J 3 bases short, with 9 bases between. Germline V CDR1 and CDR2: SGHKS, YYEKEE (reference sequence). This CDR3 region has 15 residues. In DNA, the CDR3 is TGTGCCAGCAGCTTGGTGGACCGAGACACCGGGGAGCTGTTTTTT. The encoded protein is CASSLVDRDTGELFF.

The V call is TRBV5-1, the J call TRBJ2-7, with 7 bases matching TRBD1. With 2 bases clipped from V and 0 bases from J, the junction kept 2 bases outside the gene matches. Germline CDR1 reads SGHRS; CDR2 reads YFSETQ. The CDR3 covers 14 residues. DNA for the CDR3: TGCGCCAGCAGCTTACAGGGGTACTCCTACGAGCAGTACTTC. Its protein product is CASSLQGYSYEQYF. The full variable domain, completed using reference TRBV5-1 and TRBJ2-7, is KAGVTQTPRYLIKTRGQQVTLSCSPISGHRSVSWYQQTPGQGLQFLFEYFSETQRNKGNFPGRFSGRQFSNSRSEMNVSTLELGDSALYLCASSLQGYSYEQYFGPGTRLTVT.